This T cell receptor (beta chain) comes out of a study of T cell responses to AZD1222 COVID-19 vaccine. Study-wide points: Spike-specific TCR repertoires showed rising breadth and depth after two AZD1222 doses.

Germline assignment: CDR1 MNHNY and CDR2 SVGAGI (reference sequence). The V gene end was trimmed by 5 bases and the J gene end by 4 bases; junction bases not matched to a gene: 13. This CDR3 has 17 amino acids. As for this clone: The target antigen is unknown.

The assay was immunoSEQ multiplex PCR, and TCRdb's table has in-frame clones only and misses some. The table records 110,000 to 150,000 clones, over 75% of them present only once. The material sequenced was peripheral blood, taken on day 0 of AZD1222 vaccination. This TCR derives from an adult in good health. V and J are TRBV6-6 and TRBJ1-2; 10 bases map to TRBD1. CDR3 nucleotide sequence: TGTGCCAGCAGTCGTCGGGTGGGACAGGGGTGGAGCTATGGCTACACCTTC. This translates into CASSRRVGQGWSYGYTF.